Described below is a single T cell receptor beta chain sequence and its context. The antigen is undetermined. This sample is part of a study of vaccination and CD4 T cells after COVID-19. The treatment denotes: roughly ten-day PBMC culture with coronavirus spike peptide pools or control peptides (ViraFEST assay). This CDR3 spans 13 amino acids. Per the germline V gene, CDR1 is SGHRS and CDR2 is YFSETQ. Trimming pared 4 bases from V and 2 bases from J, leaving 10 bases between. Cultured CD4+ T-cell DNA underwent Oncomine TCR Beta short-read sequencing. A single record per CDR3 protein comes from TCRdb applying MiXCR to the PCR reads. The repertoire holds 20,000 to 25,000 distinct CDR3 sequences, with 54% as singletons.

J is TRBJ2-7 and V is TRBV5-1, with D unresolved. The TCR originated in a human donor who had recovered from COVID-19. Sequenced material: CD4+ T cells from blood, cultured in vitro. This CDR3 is CASSTWGTYEQYF. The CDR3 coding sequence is TGCGCCAGCAGCACCTGGGGAACCTACGAGCAGTACTTC.